This T cell receptor beta chain was found in a study of T cell responses to AZD1222 COVID-19 vaccine. Study observations and caveats: Two AZD1222 administrations were followed by greater Spike-specific TCR breadth and depth.

The CDR3 runs 12 residues. Germline V lookup: CDR1 SEHNR, CDR2 FQNEAQ (reference sequence). The germline V and J ends were trimmed by 1 base and 6 bases, with 4 bases remaining between them. Produced via immunoSEQ multiplex PCR; TCRdb's table is partial and in-frame only. This table holds some 100,000 clones, 90% to 95% found once. A remark on this clone: Its target is unknown.

V is TRBV7-9 and J is TRBJ1-5; no definite D call. Source: peripheral blood, taken on day 0 of AZD1222 vaccination. The receptor was derived from an adult in good health. The CDR3: CASSLDGQPQHF. The DNA for the CDR3 is TGTGCCAGCAGCTTAGATGGTCAGCCCCAGCATTTT.